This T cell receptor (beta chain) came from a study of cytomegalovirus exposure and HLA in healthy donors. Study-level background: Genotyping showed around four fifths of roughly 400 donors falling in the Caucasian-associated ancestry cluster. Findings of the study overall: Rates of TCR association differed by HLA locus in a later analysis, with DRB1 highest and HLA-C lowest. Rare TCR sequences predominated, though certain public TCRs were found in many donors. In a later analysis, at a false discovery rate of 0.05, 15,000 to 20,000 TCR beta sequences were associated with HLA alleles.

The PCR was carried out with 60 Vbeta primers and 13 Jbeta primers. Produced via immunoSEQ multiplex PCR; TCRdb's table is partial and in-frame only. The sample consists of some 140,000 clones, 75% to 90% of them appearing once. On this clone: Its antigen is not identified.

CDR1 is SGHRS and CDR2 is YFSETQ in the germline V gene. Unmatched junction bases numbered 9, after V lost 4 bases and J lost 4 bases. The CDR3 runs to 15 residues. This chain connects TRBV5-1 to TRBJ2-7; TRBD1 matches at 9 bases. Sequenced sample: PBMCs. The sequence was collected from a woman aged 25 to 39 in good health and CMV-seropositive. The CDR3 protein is CASSNTGGGVYEQYF. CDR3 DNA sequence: TGCGCCAGCAGCAACACAGGGGGCGGTGTGTACGAGCAGTACTTC.